The 6 T cell receptor beta chains below come from one sample, sequenced in a study of cytomegalovirus exposure and HLA in healthy donors. Researchers ran the PCR with 60 Vbeta and 13 Jbeta primers. Generated by immunoSEQ multiplex PCR, the TCRdb table keeps only in-frame clones and is missing some. The sample records some 150,000 clones, approximately 80% being singletons. The sample taken for sequencing was PBMCs. These receptor sequences come from a man younger than 35 in good health and CMV-seropositive.

V usage is TRBV7-3 and J usage is TRBJ2-3, with TRBD2 matching over 7 bases. Germline V gives CDR1 SGHTA, CDR2 FQGTGA. This CDR3 contains 14 residues. V dropped 5 bases and J dropped 6; count of bases not matched to a gene: 8. The CDR3 DNA reads TGTGCCAGCAGCCCGACTTTGGGAGGGGATACGCAGTATTTT. Protein: CASSPTLGGDTQYF. The entire variable domain, with the rest obtained from reference TRBV7-3 and TRBJ2-3, is as follows: GAGVSQTPSNKVTEKGKYVELRCDPISGHTALYWYRQSLGQGPEFLIYFQGTGAADDSGLPNDRFFAVRPEGSVSTLKIQRTERGDSAVYLCASSPTLGGDTQYFGPGTRLTVL.

This chain uses TRBV19 with TRBJ2-2; D not certain. Per germline, CDR1 LNHDA and CDR2 SQIVND (reference sequence). The CDR3 extends over 12 amino acids. Between the trimmed V and J ends, which lost 3 bases and 5 bases, there was a span of 4 bases. CDR3: CASSIGTGELFF. CDR3 DNA sequence: TGTGCCAGTAGTATCGGGACCGGGGAGCTGTTTTTT.

This clone has more than one count but fewer than ten. The V and J genes are TRBV19 and TRBJ1-2, with a possible D match to TRBD1 (5 bases). Germline V gene lookup returns CDR1 LNHDA and CDR2 SQIVND (reference sequence). V gave up 5 bases and J gave up 8 bases, with 15 bases separating them. The CDR3 runs 13 residues. CDR3: CASSGTRGLGYTF. The CDR3 DNA sequence: TGTGCCAGTAGTGGGACGAGGGGACTCGGCTACACCTTC.

As regards this clone: The germline gene is not matched at one end of the junction; a read error may be the cause. V and J are TRBV7-9 and TRBJ1-4, with TRBD1 as a possible D gene (5 bases). Germline CDR1 SEHNR, CDR2 FQNEAQ (reference sequence). This CDR3 has 13 residues. The CDR3 sequence is CSSWDSRNEKLFF. CDR3 DNA: TGTTCCAGCTGGGACTCGAGAAATGAAAAACTGTTTTTT.

J is TRBJ2-3 and V is TRBV7-2, with D unclear. The V end lost 9 bases, the J end lost 6 bases, and 10 bases lay between the germline ends. The CDR3 has 11 amino acids. Germline CDR1 reads SGHTA; CDR2 reads FQGNSA. The CDR3 spells CASTLGDTQYF. CDR3 DNA sequence: TGTGCCAGTACCCTGGGCGATACGCAGTATTTT.

The V gene is TRBV7-2, the J gene TRBJ2-7, with 7 bases identical to TRBD1. There are 16 residues in the CDR3. V was pared by 5 bases and J by 0 bases, with 10 bases of the junction left unmatched. Germline V gene sequence: CDR1 SGHTA, CDR2 FQGNSA. For the CDR3, the DNA is TGTGCCAGCAGCCGACAGGGCTACTTTAACTCCTACGAGCAGTACTTC. It is translated as CASSRQGYFNSYEQYF.